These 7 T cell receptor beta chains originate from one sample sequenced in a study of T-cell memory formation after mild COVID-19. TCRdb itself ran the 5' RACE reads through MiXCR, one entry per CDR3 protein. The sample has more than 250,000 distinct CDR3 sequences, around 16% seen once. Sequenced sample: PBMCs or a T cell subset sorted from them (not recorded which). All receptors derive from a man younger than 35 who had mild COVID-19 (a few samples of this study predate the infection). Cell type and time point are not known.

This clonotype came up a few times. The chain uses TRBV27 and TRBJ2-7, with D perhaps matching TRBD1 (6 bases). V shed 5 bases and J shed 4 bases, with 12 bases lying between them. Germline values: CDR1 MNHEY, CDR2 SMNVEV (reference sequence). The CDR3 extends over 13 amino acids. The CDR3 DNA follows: TGTGCCAGCAGTCCCTATGGACAGTACGAGCAGTACGTC. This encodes CASSPYGQYEQYV.

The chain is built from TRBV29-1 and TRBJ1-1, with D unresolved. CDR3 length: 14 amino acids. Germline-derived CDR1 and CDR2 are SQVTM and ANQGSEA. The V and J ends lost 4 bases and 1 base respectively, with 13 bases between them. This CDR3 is CSVVGRHANTEAFF. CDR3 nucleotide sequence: TGCAGCGTTGTGGGCCGGCACGCGAACACTGAAGCTTTCTTT.

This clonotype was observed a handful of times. DNA of the CDR3: TGTGCCAGCAGTTTAATCGGGGTTAACTATGGCTACACCTTC. Residues: CASSLIGVNYGYTF. This rearrangement joins TRBV12-3 or TRBV12-4 to TRBJ1-2; the D is unclear. This CDR3 comprises 14 residues. Trimming removed 2 bases at V and 1 base at J, with 8 bases between.

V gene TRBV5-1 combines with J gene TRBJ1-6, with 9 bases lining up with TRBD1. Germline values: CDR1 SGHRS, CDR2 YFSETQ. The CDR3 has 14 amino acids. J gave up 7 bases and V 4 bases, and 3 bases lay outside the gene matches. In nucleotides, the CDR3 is TGCGCCAGCAGCGCCGGGACAGGGAATTCACCCCTCCACTTT. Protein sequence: CASSAGTGNSPLHF.

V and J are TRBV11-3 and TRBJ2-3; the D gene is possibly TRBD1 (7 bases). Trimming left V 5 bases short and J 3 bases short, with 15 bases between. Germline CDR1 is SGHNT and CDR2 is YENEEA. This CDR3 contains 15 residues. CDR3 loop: CASSPQGGGTDTQYF. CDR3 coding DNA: TGTGCCAGCAGCCCCCAGGGGGGCGGGACAGATACGCAGTATTTT.

CDR3 sequence reads: CASSYSPGTGDGSPLHF. The DNA for the CDR3 is TGTGCCAGCAGTTACTCCCCAGGGACAGGGGATGGTTCACCCCTCCACTTT. This chain links TRBV6-5 with TRBJ1-6, with 10 positions matching TRBD1. V gave up 0 bases and J gave up 9 bases; unmatched junction bases: 8. CDR1 is MNHEY and CDR2 is SVGAGI in the germline V gene. CDR3 length: 17 amino acids.

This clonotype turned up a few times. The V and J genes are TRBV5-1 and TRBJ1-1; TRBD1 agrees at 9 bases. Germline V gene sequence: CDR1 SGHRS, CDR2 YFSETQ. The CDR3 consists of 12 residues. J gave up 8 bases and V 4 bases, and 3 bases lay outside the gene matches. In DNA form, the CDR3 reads TGCGCCAGCAGCGACAGGGGGTGGGAAGCTTTCTTT. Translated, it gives CASSDRGWEAFF.